This T cell receptor (beta chain) is drawn from a study of breast tumors, draining lymph nodes, adjacent tissues. Axillary draining lymph nodes of breast cancer patients supplied the node samples. TCRdb reprocessed the multiplex PCR reads via MiXCR and lists one record per CDR3 protein. The data contain approximately 250,000 distinct CDR3 sequences, less than 35% of them seen just once; the ten biggest clones take up approximately 4%. This clonotype was counted ten times or more. Antigen unknown. The ends lost 0 bases at V and 7 bases at J; junction bases unmatched: 0. There are 14 residues in the CDR3. Germline V gene data show CDR1 as LGHNA and CDR2 as YSLEER. The study, taken as a whole, reports: Compared with lymph nodes, tumors were less diverse; compared with nontumor tissue, more. Luminal-like breast cancer showed significantly higher tumor–nontumor repertoire similarity than basal-like. That most tumor T cells come from lymph nodes remained unproven.

The V gene is TRBV4-3, the J gene TRBJ2-1; TRBD2 matches at 10 bases. The receptor was derived from a female donor with breast cancer. Some clones in this sample may be carry-over from other donors' samples. Sequencing was performed on axillary lymph node tissue. The CDR3 here is CASSQELAGNEQFF. The CDR3 coding sequence is TGCGCCAGCAGCCAAGAACTAGCGGGGAATGAGCAGTTCTTC.